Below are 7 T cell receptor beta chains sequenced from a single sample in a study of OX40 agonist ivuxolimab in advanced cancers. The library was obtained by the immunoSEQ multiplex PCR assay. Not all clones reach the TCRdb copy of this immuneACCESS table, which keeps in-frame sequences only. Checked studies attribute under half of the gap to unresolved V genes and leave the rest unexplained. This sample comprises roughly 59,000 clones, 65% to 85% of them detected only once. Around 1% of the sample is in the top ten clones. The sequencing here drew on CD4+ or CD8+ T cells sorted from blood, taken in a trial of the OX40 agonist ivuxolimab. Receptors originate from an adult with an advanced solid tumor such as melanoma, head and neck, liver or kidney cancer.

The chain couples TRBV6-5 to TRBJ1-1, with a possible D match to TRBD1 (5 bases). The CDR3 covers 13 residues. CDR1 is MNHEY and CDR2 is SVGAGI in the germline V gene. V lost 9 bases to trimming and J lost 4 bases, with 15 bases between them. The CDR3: CASGQPGPTEAFF. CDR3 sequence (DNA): TGTGCCAGTGGTCAACCGGGGCCCACTGAAGCTTTCTTT.

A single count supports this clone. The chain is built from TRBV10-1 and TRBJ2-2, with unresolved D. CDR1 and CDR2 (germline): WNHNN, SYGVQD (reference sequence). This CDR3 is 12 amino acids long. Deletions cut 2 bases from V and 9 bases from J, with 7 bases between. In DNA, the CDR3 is TGCGCCAGCAGTGAGGGGAACCGGGAGCTGTTTTTT. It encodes CASSEGNRELFF.

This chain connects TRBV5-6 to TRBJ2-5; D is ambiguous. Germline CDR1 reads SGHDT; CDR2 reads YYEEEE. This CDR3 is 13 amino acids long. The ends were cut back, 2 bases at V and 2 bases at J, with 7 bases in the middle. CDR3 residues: CASSFGLQETQYF. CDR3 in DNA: TGTGCCAGCAGCTTCGGGCTACAAGAGACCCAGTACTTC.

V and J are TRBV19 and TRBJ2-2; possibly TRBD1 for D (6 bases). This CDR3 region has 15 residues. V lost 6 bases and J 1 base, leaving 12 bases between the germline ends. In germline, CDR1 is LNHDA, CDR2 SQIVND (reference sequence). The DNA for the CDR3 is TGTGCCAGTAGGAAACAGGGCGGGAACACCGGGGAGCTGTTTTTT. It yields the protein CASRKQGGNTGELFF.

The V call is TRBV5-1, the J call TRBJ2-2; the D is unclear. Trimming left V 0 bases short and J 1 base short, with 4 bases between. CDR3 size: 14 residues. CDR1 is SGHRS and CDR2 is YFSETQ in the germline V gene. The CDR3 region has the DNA TGCGCCAGCAGCTTGGGGGAGAACACCGGGGAGCTGTTTTTT. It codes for CASSLGENTGELFF. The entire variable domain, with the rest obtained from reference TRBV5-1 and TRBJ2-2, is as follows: KAGVTQTPRYLIKTRGQQVTLSCSPISGHRSVSWYQQTPGQGLQFLFEYFSETQRNKGNFPGRFSGRQFSNSRSEMNVSTLELGDSALYLCASSLGENTGELFFGEGSRLTVL.

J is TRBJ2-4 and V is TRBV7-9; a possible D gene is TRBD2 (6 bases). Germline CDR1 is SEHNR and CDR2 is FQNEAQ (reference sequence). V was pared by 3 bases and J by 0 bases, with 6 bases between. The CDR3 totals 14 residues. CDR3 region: CASSFGGAKNIQYF. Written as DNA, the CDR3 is TGTGCCAGCAGCTTCGGGGGAGCCAAAAACATTCAGTACTTC.

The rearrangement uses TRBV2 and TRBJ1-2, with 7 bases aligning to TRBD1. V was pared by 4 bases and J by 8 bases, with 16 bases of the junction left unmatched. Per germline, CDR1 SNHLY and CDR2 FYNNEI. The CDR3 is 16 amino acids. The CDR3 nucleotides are TGTGCCAGCAGTGTTAGCTTTCGACAGGGTAGCAGCGGCTACACCTTC. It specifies CASSVSFRQGSSGYTF.